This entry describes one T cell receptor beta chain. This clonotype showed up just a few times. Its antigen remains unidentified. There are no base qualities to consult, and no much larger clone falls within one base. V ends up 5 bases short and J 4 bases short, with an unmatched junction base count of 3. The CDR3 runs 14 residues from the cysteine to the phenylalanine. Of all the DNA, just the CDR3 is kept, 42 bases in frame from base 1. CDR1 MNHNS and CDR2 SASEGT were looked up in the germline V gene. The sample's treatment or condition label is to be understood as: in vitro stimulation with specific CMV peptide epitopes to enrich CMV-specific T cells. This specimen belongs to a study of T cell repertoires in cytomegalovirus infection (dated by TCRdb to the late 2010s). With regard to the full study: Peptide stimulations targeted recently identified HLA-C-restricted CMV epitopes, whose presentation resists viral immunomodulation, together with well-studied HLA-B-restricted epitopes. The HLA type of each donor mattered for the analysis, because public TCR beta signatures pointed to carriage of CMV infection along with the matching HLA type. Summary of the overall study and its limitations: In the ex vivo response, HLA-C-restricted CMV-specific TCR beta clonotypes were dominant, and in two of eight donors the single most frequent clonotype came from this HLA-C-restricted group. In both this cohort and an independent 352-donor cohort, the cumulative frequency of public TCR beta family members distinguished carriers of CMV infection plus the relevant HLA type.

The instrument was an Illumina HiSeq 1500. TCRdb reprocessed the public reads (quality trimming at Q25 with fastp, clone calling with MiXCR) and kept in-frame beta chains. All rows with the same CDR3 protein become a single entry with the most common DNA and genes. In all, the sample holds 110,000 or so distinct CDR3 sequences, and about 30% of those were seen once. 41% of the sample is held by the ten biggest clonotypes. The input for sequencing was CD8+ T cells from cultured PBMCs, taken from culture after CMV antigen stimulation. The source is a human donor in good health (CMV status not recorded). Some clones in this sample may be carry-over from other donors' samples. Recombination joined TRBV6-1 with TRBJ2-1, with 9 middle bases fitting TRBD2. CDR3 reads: CASSYSGGYNEQFF. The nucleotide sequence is TGTGCCAGCAGTTATAGCGGGGGATACAATGAGCAGTTCTTC.